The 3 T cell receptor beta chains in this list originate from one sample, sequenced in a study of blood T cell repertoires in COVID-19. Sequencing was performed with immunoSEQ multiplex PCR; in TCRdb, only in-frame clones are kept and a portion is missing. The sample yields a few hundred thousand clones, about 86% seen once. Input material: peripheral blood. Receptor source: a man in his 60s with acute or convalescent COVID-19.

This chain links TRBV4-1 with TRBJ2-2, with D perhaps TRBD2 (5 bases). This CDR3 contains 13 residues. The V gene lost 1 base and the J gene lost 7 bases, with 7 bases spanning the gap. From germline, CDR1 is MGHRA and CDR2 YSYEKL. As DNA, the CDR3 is TGCGCCAGCAGCCAAGCGGGGAACGGGGAGCTGTTTTTT. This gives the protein CASSQAGNGELFF.

The CDR3 reads CASSMDRGETQYF. CDR3 nucleotides: TGTGCCAGTAGTATGGACAGGGGGGAGACCCAGTACTTC. The chain combines TRBV19 with TRBJ2-5; 10 nucleotides agree with TRBD1. The CDR3 runs 13 residues. CDR1 LNHDA and CDR2 SQIVND come from the germline V gene (reference sequence). V shed 3 bases and J 5 bases; nucleotides not matched to a gene: 0.

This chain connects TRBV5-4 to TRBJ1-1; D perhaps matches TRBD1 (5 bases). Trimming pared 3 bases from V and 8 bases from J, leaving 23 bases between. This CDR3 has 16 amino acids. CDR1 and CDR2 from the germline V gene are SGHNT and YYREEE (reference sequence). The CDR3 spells CASSSISGLEGQEAFF. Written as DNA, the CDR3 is TGTGCCAGCAGCTCGATTTCAGGGCTGGAAGGGCAAGAAGCTTTCTTT.